Shown below are 23 T cell receptor beta chains from a single sample sequenced in a study of blood T cell repertoires in COVID-19. The data were produced by immunoSEQ multiplex PCR, yet TCRdb's version contains in-frame clones alone and is incomplete. This table holds some 70,000 clones, roughly 79% found once. Material: peripheral blood. All receptors derive from a woman aged 55-69 years with acute or convalescent COVID-19.

The chain uses TRBV5-1 and TRBJ1-5, with no clear D. CDR1 and CDR2 (germline): SGHRS, YFSETQ. V gave up 4 bases and J gave up 2 bases, with 7 bases separating them. The CDR3 is 13 residues long. CDR3 sequence (DNA): TGCGCCAGCAGCCCAGAAGGCAATCAGCCCCAGCATTTT. Translated: CASSPEGNQPQHF.

The rearrangement joins TRBV5-1 to TRBJ1-6, with 7 bases lining up with TRBD1. This CDR3 has 16 residues. With V trimmed by 1 base and J by 6 bases, 7 bases remained unmatched. Germline V gene sequence: CDR1 SGHRS, CDR2 YFSETQ. This chain's CDR3 is CASSLHARDSNSPLHF. The CDR3 region has the DNA TGCGCCAGCAGCTTGCATGCACGGGACAGTAATTCACCCCTCCACTTT.

The J gene is TRBJ2-7, the V gene TRBV15; 7 nucleotides align to TRBD1. CDR3 size: 15 residues. Per germline, CDR1 LNHNV and CDR2 YYDKDF (reference sequence). Trimming took 3 bases from V and 3 from J; bases not matched to a gene: 8. The chain's CDR3 is CATSRSGQQGYEQYF. CDR3 nucleotides: TGTGCCACCAGCAGGTCGGGACAGCAGGGCTACGAGCAGTACTTC.

This rearrangement joins TRBV18 to TRBJ1-4, with 9 bases that match TRBD1. After removal of 3 bases from V and 0 bases from J, the junction contained 5 bases not matched to a gene. Per the germline V gene, CDR1 is KGHSH and CDR2 is LQKENI. The CDR3 runs 17 residues. The chain's CDR3 is CASSPRQGGATNEKLFF. As DNA, the CDR3 is TGTGCCAGCTCACCTCGACAGGGGGGCGCAACTAATGAAAAACTGTTTTTT.

The CDR3 DNA is TGTGCCACCAGCCGTAGACCCACAGGGCCGGCTGAAAAACTGTTTTTT. It is translated as CATSRRPTGPAEKLFF. The chain recombines TRBV15 with TRBJ1-4; D perhaps matches TRBD1 (6 bases). Germline CDR1 is LNHNV and CDR2 is YYDKDF (reference sequence). CDR3 size: 16 residues. V was trimmed by 5 bases and J by 7 bases, leaving 20 bases between them.

V gene TRBV6-2 or TRBV6-3 combines with J gene TRBJ1-6; no reliable D call. CDR1 MNHEY and CDR2 SVGEGT come from the germline V gene. This CDR3 is built from 15 residues. V was cut by 5 bases and J by 0 bases, with 8 bases left in between. CDR3 sequence (DNA): TGTGCCAGCAGTCACCCGCGCTCCTATAATTCACCCCTCCACTTT. This encodes CASSHPRSYNSPLHF.

V and J are TRBV5-5 and TRBJ2-3, with 10 positions matching TRBD2. This CDR3 has 15 amino acids. Germline CDR1 reads SGHKS; CDR2 reads YYEKEE (reference sequence). V lost 4 bases and J lost 5; bases outside the gene matches: 7. CDR3 loop: CASSVTSGVEDTQYF. The CDR3, as DNA: TGTGCCAGCAGCGTTACTAGCGGGGTAGAAGATACGCAGTATTTT.

This chain joins TRBV6-1 and TRBJ2-7; D uncertain. The CDR3 has 12 residues. Germline V gene sequence: CDR1 MNHNS, CDR2 SASEGT. V was shortened by 3 bases and J by 2 bases, with 5 bases between the two germline ends. The CDR3 bases are TGTGCCAGCAGTGATCTAGCCTACGAGCAGTACTTC. This codes for CASSDLAYEQYF.

The genes are TRBV13 and TRBJ2-7; D possibly corresponds to TRBD2 (5 bases). Germline CDR1 reads PRHDT; CDR2 reads FYEKMQ (reference sequence). The length of the CDR3 is 17 residues. Trimming took 8 bases from V and 0 from J, leaving 23 bases between them. The CDR3 DNA reads TGTGCCAGCCACCACCGGGGAAAGGGTGGGAGCTCCTACGAGCAGTACTTC. This gives the protein CASHHRGKGGSSYEQYF. Full variable domain (rest looked up from reference TRBV13 and TRBJ2-7): AAGVIQSPRHLIKEKRETATLKCYPIPRHDTVYWYQQGPGQDPQFLISFYEKMQSDKGSIPDRFSAQQFSDYHSELNMSSLELGDSALYFCASHHRGKGGSSYEQYFGPGTRLTVT.

V gene TRBV4-3 combines with J gene TRBJ2-2, with a tentative D call TRBD1 (5 bases). V lost 1 base and J lost 5, with 14 bases in between. Germline V CDR1 and CDR2: LGHNA, YSLEER. This CDR3 contains 16 residues. The CDR3 region is CASSQVRQGWTGELFF. The CDR3 DNA follows: TGCGCCAGCAGCCAAGTTCGGCAGGGATGGACCGGGGAGCTGTTTTTT.

The chain recombines TRBV2 with TRBJ1-6; 7 bases map to TRBD1. The CDR3 extends over 16 amino acids. The J segment lost 7 bases and the V segment lost 2 bases, leaving 8 bases of the junction unmatched. Per germline, CDR1 SNHLY and CDR2 FYNNEI. CDR3 in DNA: TGTGCCAGCAGTGAATCCCGACAGGGAAAGAATTCACCCCTCCACTTT. Protein sequence: CASSESRQGKNSPLHF.

The chain recombines TRBV6-5 with TRBJ1-1; D gene ambiguous. Germline lookup yields CDR1 MNHEY and CDR2 SVGAGI. The CDR3 totals 13 residues. Trimming shortened V by 0 bases and J by 1 base, and 3 bases separated the two germline ends. The CDR3 sequence: CASSYSSNTEAFF. DNA of the CDR3: TGTGCCAGCAGTTACTCCTCGAACACTGAAGCTTTCTTT.

This clone has just a few counts. This chain connects TRBV19 to TRBJ2-2; possible D gene TRBD1, 5 bases. The CDR3 contains 15 residues. With 3 bases removed from V and 5 bases from J, the gap between germline ends came to 13 bases. The germline gives CDR1 LNHDA, CDR2 SQIVND (reference sequence). In nucleotides, the CDR3 is TGTGCCAGTAGTATCACAGGACACTTAACCGGGGAGCTGTTTTTT. It yields the protein CASSITGHLTGELFF.

The V gene is TRBV24-1, the J gene TRBJ2-1; 7 positions agree with TRBD1. CDR3 length: 16 residues. CDR1 is KGHDR and CDR2 is SFDVKD in the germline V gene. Trimming cost V 3 bases and J 6 bases; bases outside gene matches: 10. CDR3 residues: CATSDPGGPRSNEQFF. CDR3 bases: TGTGCCACCAGTGATCCAGGGGGTCCCCGTTCCAATGAGCAGTTCTTC.

This chain joins TRBV5-8 and TRBJ2-7; D not certain. Germline loops: CDR1 SGHTS, CDR2 YDEGEE. V lost 2 bases, J lost 2 bases, and 14 bases lay in between. The CDR3 contains 15 residues. The CDR3 spells CASSFSVTPTYEQYF. The CDR3, as DNA: TGTGCCAGCAGCTTTAGTGTGACACCAACCTACGAGCAGTACTTC.

This rearrangement joins TRBV12-3 or TRBV12-4 to TRBJ1-1; TRBD1 is a possible D gene (6 bases). The CDR3 spans 12 residues. With 3 bases removed from V and 11 bases from J, the gap between germline ends came to 13 bases. CDR3 nucleotides: TGTGCCAGCAGTTTGGGGGGGGCTGGGGCTTTCTTT. As protein: CASSLGGAGAFF.

The chain joins TRBV10-2 to TRBJ2-7; 9 bases agree with TRBD1. Germline lookup yields CDR1 WSHSY and CDR2 SAAADI. J was trimmed by 3 bases and V by 6 bases; bases with no gene match: 3. The CDR3 runs 13 residues. CDR3 sequence reads: CASSGQGYYEQYF. CDR3 nucleotide sequence: TGCGCCAGCAGCGGACAGGGGTACTACGAGCAGTACTTC.

The chain is built from TRBV19 and TRBJ2-7, with a possible D match to TRBD2 (5 bases). Germline V gives CDR1 LNHDA, CDR2 SQIVND (reference sequence). The CDR3 length is 11 residues. V gave up 6 bases and J gave up 6 bases, with 9 bases separating them. CDR3 loop: CASSEGFEQYF. CDR3 bases: TGTGCCAGTAGCGAGGGTTTCGAGCAGTACTTC.

V and J are TRBV6-4 and TRBJ2-3; 9 bases are a match to TRBD2. The germline gives CDR1 MRHNA, CDR2 SNTAGT. The CDR3 is 15 amino acids. Unmatched junction bases numbered 2, after V lost 3 bases and J lost 1 base. CDR3 DNA: TGTGCCAGCAGTGAGGTAGCGGGGGGCACAGATACGCAGTATTTT. Its protein product is CASSEVAGGTDTQYF.

The rearrangement joins TRBV7-9 to TRBJ2-3, with D tentatively TRBD1 (5 bases). Trimming removed 1 base at V and 4 bases at J, with 9 bases between. The germline V gene has CDR1 SEHNR and CDR2 FQNEAQ (reference sequence). There are 14 residues in the CDR3. CDR3 amino acids: CASSLVQGSDTQYF. CDR3 bases: TGTGCCAGCAGCTTAGTTCAGGGATCAGATACGCAGTATTTT.

This chain joins TRBV30 and TRBJ1-3, with a possible D match to TRBD1 (5 bases). The V gene lost 1 base and the J gene lost 0 bases, with 22 bases spanning the gap. Germline assignment: CDR1 GTSNPN and CDR2 SVGIG (reference sequence). The CDR3 length is 19 residues. The CDR3, as DNA: TGTGCCTGGAGTGATCATATATGGGGCAGCAGGTCCTCTGGAAACACCATATATTTT. Residues: CAWSDHIWGSRSSGNTIYF.

The J gene is TRBJ2-1, the V gene TRBV15; the match to TRBD1 covers 9 bases. This CDR3 has 15 amino acids. Germline-derived CDR1 and CDR2 are LNHNV and YYDKDF (reference sequence). Germline trimming cut 6 bases from V and 5 bases from J; bases unmatched to any gene: 8. DNA for the CDR3: TGTGCCACCAGACCCGGGACAGGGTGGCACAATGAGCAGTTCTTC. Amino acid sequence: CATRPGTGWHNEQFF. Variable domain in full (rest from reference TRBV15 and TRBJ2-1): DAMVIQNPRYQVTQFGKPVTLSCSQTLNHNVMYWYQQKSSQAPKLLFHYYDKDFNNEADTPDNFQSRRPNTSFCFLDIRSPGLGDTAMYLCATRPGTGWHNEQFFGPGTRLTVL.

The CDR3 loop is CASSEYGLYGYTF. The DNA of the CDR3 is TGTGCCAGCAGTGAATACGGTCTCTATGGCTACACCTTC. V usage is TRBV6-1 and J usage is TRBJ1-2; unclear D gene. From germline, CDR1 is MNHNS and CDR2 SASEGT. The length of the CDR3 is 13 residues. With 2 bases removed from V and 4 bases from J, the gap between germline ends came to 8 bases.